This record concerns one TCR beta chain sequence. Its antigen is unidentified. The sample comes from a study of vaccination and CD4 T cells after COVID-19. Looking at the study overall: The convalescent group had six males, four females, seven Caucasians, two Asians, one multiracial. General observations from the study: Convalescent patients had a median roughly 86% of post-vaccine SARS-CoV-2-reactive clones that were detected only after vaccination, not before it.

Losses at the gene ends were 5 bases for V and 8 bases for J; bases not matched to a gene: 7. Per the germline V gene, CDR1 is LNHDA and CDR2 is SQIVND (reference sequence). The CDR3 has 13 residues. With the Oncomine TCR Beta short-read assay, DNA from cultured CD4+ T cells was sequenced. Using the QIAamp micro DNA kit, genomic DNA was extracted from the CD4+ T cells that had been cultured. TCRdb processed the PCR reads anew with MiXCR; each CDR3 protein has one entry. The data contain over 15,000 distinct CDR3 sequences, 60% to 75% of them singletons. Treatment of the sample: approximately 11-day PBMC culture with coronavirus spike peptide pools or control peptides (ViraFEST assay).

Sequenced: CD4+ T cells from blood, cultured in vitro. The chain uses TRBV19 and TRBJ1-2, with 8 bases fitting TRBD1. This clonotype originated in a human donor who had recovered from COVID-19. CDR3 sequence reads: CASSPGQAGGYTF. The CDR3, as DNA: TGTGCCAGTAGTCCGGGACAGGCGGGCGGCTACACCTTC.